The rows below give T cell receptor beta chains drawn from one sample of a study of T cell responses to AZD1222 COVID-19 vaccine. Clones were read by immunoSEQ multiplex PCR, and TCRdb kept only the in-frame ones, dropping some. Here the sample spans about 97,000 clones, 75% to 90% being singletons. Material: peripheral blood, obtained on day 0 of AZD1222 vaccination. These receptors all come from an adult in good health. Both conserved end residues are part of each CDR3. The D gene is left open where the match is weak. Clone size is given for some rows only: seen once, a few or many times, or a class if the clone is expanded.

.	12	TRBV6-5	TRBJ2-3	.	TGTGCCAGCAGTCGCCCCACAGATACGCAGTATTTT	CASSRPTDTQYF
.	14	TRBV6-5	TRBJ2-5	.	TGTGCCAGCAACGCCTGGGGCCTCCAAGAGACCCAGTACTTC	CASNAWGLQETQYF
.	15	TRBV11-2	TRBJ2-1	.	TGTGCCAGCGTGCGGGGACAGCTCTCCTACAATGAGCAGTTCTTC	CASVRGQLSYNEQFF
.	14	TRBV7-2	TRBJ2-3	TRBD2	TGTGCCAGCAGCGAGACTAGCGGCACAGATACGCAGTATTTT	CASSETSGTDTQYF
.	12	TRBV27	TRBJ1-2	.	TGTGCCAGCAGCCTATTCGGGAGGCCCCCGACCTTC	CASSLFGRPPTF
.	14	TRBV27	TRBJ2-7	TRBD2	TGTGCCAGCAGGGTAGCGGGAGGGCCTTTTGAGCAGTACTTC	CASRVAGGPFEQYF
.	13	TRBV11-3	TRBJ2-5	.	TGTGCCAGCAGCTTCTTGAGTGGAGAGACCCAGTACTTC	CASSFLSGETQYF
.	15	TRBV6-5	TRBJ2-2	.	TGTGCCAGCAGACCCGGGCTCACCGCGACCGGGGAGCTGTTTTTT	CASRPGLTATGELFF
.	17	TRBV5-4	TRBJ2-1	TRBD2	TGTGCCAGCAGCCGGGCGCTAGCGGCACTTTCCTACAATGAGCAGTTCTTC	CASSRALAALSYNEQFF
.	13	TRBV7-8	TRBJ1-1	.	TGTGCCAGCAGCGCTAAGATGAACACTGAAGCTTTCTTT	CASSAKMNTEAFF
few	18	TRBV6-2/TRBV6-3	TRBJ1-5	.	TGTGCCAGCAGTTACTCGAGGACGATAGGCTATAGCAATCAGCCCCAGCATTTT	CASSYSRTIGYSNQPQHF
.	18	TRBV6-6	TRBJ2-3	TRBD1	TGTGCCAGCAGCCGAGCTTCACCGGGACAGGGGCCCCTAGATACGCAGTATTTT	CASSRASPGQGPLDTQYF
.	15	TRBV6-5	TRBJ1-6	.	TGTGCCAGCAGTTACTCGAAAACAAGTAATTCACCCCTCCACTTT	CASSYSKTSNSPLHF
.	16	TRBV2	TRBJ1-5	.	TGTGCCAGCGGACCGCAGGGAGGTTATAGCAATCAGCCCCAGCATTTT	CASGPQGGYSNQPQHF
.	13	TRBV7-8	TRBJ1-1	.	TGTGCCAGCAGCTTAAATCGCAGGGGTGAAGCTTTCTTT	CASSLNRRGEAFF
.	13	TRBV12-3/TRBV12-4	TRBJ1-2	.	TGTGCCAGCAGCTACAGGGACGTGTCGGGCTACACCTTC	CASSYRDVSGYTF
.	13	TRBV7-2	TRBJ1-1	.	TGTGCCAGCAGCTTAGGACAAAACACTGAAGCTTTCTTT	CASSLGQNTEAFF
.	16	TRBV19	TRBJ2-3	TRBD2	TGTGCCAGTAGCTTACTAGCGGGAGGGCCTGGGAATACGCAGTATTTT	CASSLLAGGPGNTQYF
few	17	TRBV18	TRBJ1-2	TRBD1	TGTGCCAGCTCACCACGGAGTGACAGGGGGCCTCGGGAGGGCTACACCTTC	CASSPRSDRGPREGYTF
.	17	TRBV5-1	TRBJ1-6	.	TGCGCCAGCAGCACCGCGGCAGGGGACACGGGGATTAGGCCCCTCCACTTT	CASSTAAGDTGIRPLHF
.	15	TRBV5-5	TRBJ1-2	TRBD1	TGTGCCAGCAGCTGGGGACAGGGTCTGACCTATGGCTACACCTTC	CASSWGQGLTYGYTF
.	12	TRBV10-1	TRBJ2-5	.	TGCGCCAACTGGACAGCGCGGGAGACCCAGTACTTC	CANWTARETQYF
.	14	TRBV5-1	TRBJ2-4	.	TGCGCCAGCAGCGCAGGAGAAGCCAAAAACATTCAGTACTTC	CASSAGEAKNIQYF
.	15	TRBV5-1	TRBJ2-5	.	TGCGCCAGCAGCTTGCAGGGGTTTTCGGGGGAGACCCAGTACTTC	CASSLQGFSGETQYF
.	18	TRBV9	TRBJ1-2	.	TGTGCCAGCAGCGTAGAGGGAGGGAGGATTCCGTATAACTATGGCTACACCTTC	CASSVEGGRIPYNYGYTF
.	17	TRBV5-4	TRBJ2-5	TRBD2	TGTGCCAGCAGCGACCCAAGCGGGAGACTACGGTCCGAGACCCAGTACTTC	CASSDPSGRLRSETQYF
.	12	TRBV28	TRBJ1-5	TRBD1	TGTGCCAGCAGTGTACAGGGGGATCCCCAGCATTTT	CASSVQGDPQHF
.	12	TRBV19	TRBJ1-2	TRBD1	TGTGCCAGTTCCGGGACAGACTATGGCTACACCTTC	CASSGTDYGYTF
.	14	TRBV18	TRBJ2-1	TRBD1	TGTGCCAGCTCACGCGGGACAGGGGAGTATGAGCAGTTCTTC	CASSRGTGEYEQFF
.	16	TRBV19	TRBJ2-1	.	TGTGCCAGTAGCTCCCCCGGGGAAAGCCGGTACAATGAGCAGTTCTTC	CASSSPGESRYNEQFF
few	13	TRBV5-4	TRBJ1-2	TRBD1	TGTGCCAGCAACTTTAAACAGGGGGGTGGCTACACCTTC	CASNFKQGGGYTF
.	15	TRBV28	TRBJ2-1	TRBD1	TGTGCCAGCAGCATGGGACAGGGTCCCTTCCATGAGCAGTTCTTC	CASSMGQGPFHEQFF
.	12	TRBV28	TRBJ2-3	.	TGTGCCAGCAGGGACAGCACAGATACGCAGTATTTT	CASRDSTDTQYF
.	12	TRBV12-3/TRBV12-4	TRBJ1-2	.	TGTGCCAGCAGTTTGGGGGGTCATGGCTACACCTTC	CASSLGGHGYTF
.	13	TRBV28	TRBJ1-5	.	TGTGCCAGCAGAGGTCCTTTTGTTTGGTCCCAGCATTTT	CASRGPFVWSQHF
.	19	TRBV18	TRBJ2-1	TRBD2	TGTGCCAGCTCACCAAACCTCGGGGGGACGGGGGGAACCTACAATGAGCAGTTCTTC	CASSPNLGGTGGTYNEQFF
.	12	TRBV5-4	TRBJ1-4	.	TGTGCCAGCGGAAGGATAAATGAAAAACTGTTTTTT	CASGRINEKLFF
.	15	TRBV7-3	TRBJ2-1	.	TGTGCCAGCAGCCAAGGGGGGGAGCCCTACAATGAGCAGTTCTTC	CASSQGGEPYNEQFF
.	14	TRBV28	TRBJ2-7	TRBD1	TGTGCCAGCAGCCCGCCGGGACAGAGCTACGAGCAGTACTTC	CASSPPGQSYEQYF
.	14	TRBV19	TRBJ1-1	.	TGTGCCAGTACGCACAGATCTACTCAGGCTGAAGCTTTCTTT	CASTHRSTQAEAFF
.	15	TRBV7-9	TRBJ1-4	TRBD1	TGTGCCAGCAGCTTAAATCCAGGGGGTGGTGAAAAACTGTTTTTT	CASSLNPGGGEKLFF